This entry is about one TCR beta chain. CDR3 length: 14 residues. Germline V CDR1 and CDR2: PRHDT, FYEKMQ (reference sequence). Between the trimmed V and J ends, which lost 3 bases and 4 bases, there was a span of 10 bases. These data originate in a study of cytomegalovirus exposure and HLA in healthy donors. The study ran its PCR with 60 Vbeta and 13 Jbeta primers. Clones were sequenced by immunoSEQ multiplex PCR, and TCRdb holds only the in-frame ones, with some missing. The table lists more than 140,000 clones, 60% to 80% of them singletons, with over 0.6% in the top ten. The receptor was isolated from a male donor in good health and CMV-seronegative. Sequencing used PBMCs. The rearrangement uses TRBV13 and TRBJ2-1; maybe TRBD1 (7 bases). For the CDR3, the DNA is TGTGCCAGCAGCTTGGCGGGACAGTACAATGAGCAGTTCTTC. This sequence encodes CASSLAGQYNEQFF.